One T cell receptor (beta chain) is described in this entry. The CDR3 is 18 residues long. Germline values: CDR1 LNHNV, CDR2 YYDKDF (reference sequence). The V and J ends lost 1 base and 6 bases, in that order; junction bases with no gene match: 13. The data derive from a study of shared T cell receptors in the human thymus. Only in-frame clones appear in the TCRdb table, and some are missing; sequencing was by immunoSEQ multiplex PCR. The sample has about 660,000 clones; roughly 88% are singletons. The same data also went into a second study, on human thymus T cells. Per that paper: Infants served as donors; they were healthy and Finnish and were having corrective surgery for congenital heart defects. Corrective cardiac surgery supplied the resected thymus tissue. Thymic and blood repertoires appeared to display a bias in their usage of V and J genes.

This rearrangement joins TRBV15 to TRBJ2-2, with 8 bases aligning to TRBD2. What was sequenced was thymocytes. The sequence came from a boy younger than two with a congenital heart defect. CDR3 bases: TGTGCCACCAGCAGAGCCGGCAGAGCGGGAGCGCGACCCGGGGAGCTGTTTTTT. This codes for CATSRAGRAGARPGELFF. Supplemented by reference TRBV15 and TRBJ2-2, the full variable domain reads DAMVIQNPRYQVTQFGKPVTLSCSQTLNHNVMYWYQQKSSQAPKLLFHYYDKDFNNEADTPDNFQSRRPNTSFCFLDIRSPGLGDTAMYLCATSRAGRAGARPGELFFGEGSRLTVL.